The rows below give T cell receptor beta chains drawn from one sample of a study of blood T cell repertoires in COVID-19. The repertoire was sequenced with immunoSEQ multiplex PCR; TCRdb's copy has only in-frame clones and lacks some. In the table there are more than 150,000 clones, 70% to 85% of which are singletons. Sample: peripheral blood. Source of these receptors: a human donor in a cohort sampled during active COVID-19. Each CDR3 is given with its conserved first and last residue. Fields, in order: CDR3 protein, CDR3 DNA, V gene, clone size, D gene, J gene. The D gene is left open where the match is weak. The size field is filled for only some rows; it gives once, few, many or a size class.

CSASEFGQSNQPQHF TGCAGTGCTAGTGAGTTTGGACAGAGCAATCAGCCCCAGCATTTT TRBV20-1 . . TRBJ1-5
CASNSGKGNYGYTF TGTGCCAGCAACTCGGGGAAAGGAAACTATGGCTACACCTTC TRBV27 . . TRBJ1-2
CASSLRQGAYNEQFF TGCGCCAGCAGCCTTCGACAGGGGGCCTACAATGAGCAGTTCTTC TRBV4-1 . TRBD1 TRBJ2-1
CASSLGGQGALNQPQHF TGTGCCAGCAGCTTAGGGGGGCAGGGGGCCCTCAATCAGCCCCAGCATTTT TRBV7-9 . TRBD1 TRBJ1-5
CASGLAYYGYTF TGTGCTAGTGGTTTGGCCTACTATGGCTACACCTTC TRBV12-5 . . TRBJ1-2
CASSQTQGMGSQYF TGTGCCAGCAGCCAAACGCAGGGGATGGGGAGCCAGTACTTC TRBV6-5 . . TRBJ2-5
CASSLERNTEAFF TGTGCCAGCAGCTTGGAGAGGAACACTGAAGCTTTCTTT TRBV5-4 . . TRBJ1-1
CATSRYGTGSNYGYTF TGTGCCACCAGCAGATACGGGACAGGGTCTAACTATGGCTACACCTTC TRBV15 . TRBD1 TRBJ1-2
CASSPDRGYGYTF TGTGCCAGCAGCCCTGACAGGGGATATGGCTACACCTTC TRBV28 . TRBD1 TRBJ1-2
CASSATPGSLEKLFF TGCGCCAGCAGCGCCACTCCGGGGAGCTTAGAAAAACTGTTTTTT TRBV5-1 . . TRBJ1-4
CASSQDPGSGNTIYF TGCGCCAGCAGCCAAGACCCGGGATCTGGAAACACCATATATTTT TRBV4-1 . . TRBJ1-3
CASSLGRDQPQHF TGTGCCAGCAGCTTGGGGAGGGATCAGCCCCAGCATTTT TRBV5-6 few . TRBJ1-5
CASSSTQGAGTGELFF TGTGCCAGCAGCTCGACCCAGGGGGCGGGAACCGGGGAGCTGTTTTTT TRBV5-4 once TRBD1 TRBJ2-2
CASSSGLAGSPYEQYF TGTGCCAGCAGCTCGGGACTAGCGGGGTCCCCCTACGAGCAGTACTTC TRBV7-9 . TRBD2 TRBJ2-7
CAISEGDRTWSGNTIYF TGTGCCATCAGTGAGGGGGACAGGACGTGGTCTGGAAACACCATATATTTT TRBV10-3 . TRBD1 TRBJ1-3
CASSYLRGRDTEAFF TGTGCCAGCAGTTACCTTAGGGGGCGCGACACTGAAGCTTTCTTT TRBV6-5 . TRBD1 TRBJ1-1
CASSLGAGGDLETQYF TGCGCCAGCAGCTTGGGGGCAGGAGGGGACCTGGAGACCCAGTACTTC TRBV5-1 . . TRBJ2-5
CASSQVGGMNEKLFF TGCGCCAGCAGCCAAGTAGGGGGCATGAATGAAAAACTGTTTTTT TRBV4-1 . TRBD1 TRBJ1-4
CASSYLGGGATDTQYF TGTGCCAGCAGCTACTTGGGCGGGGGGGCTACAGATACGCAGTATTTT TRBV11-2 . TRBD2 TRBJ2-3
CASSPGGSYNSPLHF TGTGCCAGCAGCCCCGGGGGCTCCTATAATTCACCCCTCCACTTT TRBV9 few . TRBJ1-6
CASSEGDTEAFF TGTGCCAGTAGTGAGGGGGACACTGAAGCTTTCTTT TRBV19 . . TRBJ1-1
CASSLGQGADEKLFF TGTGCCAGCAGCCTAGGACAGGGGGCTGATGAAAAACTGTTTTTT TRBV9 . TRBD1 TRBJ1-4
CASSRTVAVSNEKLFF TGTGCCAGCAGCCGTACAGTTGCAGTATCTAATGAAAAACTGTTTTTT TRBV3-1/TRBV3-2 . . TRBJ1-4
CASSEVDAGAGYEQYF TGTGCCAGCAGTGAAGTTGATGCTGGGGCCGGCTACGAGCAGTACTTC TRBV6-1 . . TRBJ2-7
CAWNTGRGHYEQYF TGTGCCTGGAATACCGGCAGGGGGCACTACGAGCAGTACTTC TRBV30 . TRBD1 TRBJ2-7
CASSPNQRQHTEAFF TGTGCCAGCTCACCGAACCAGCGACAGCACACTGAAGCTTTCTTT TRBV18 once . TRBJ1-1
CASSPRREPYEQYF TGTGCCAGCAGTCCCCGCAGGGAACCCTACGAGCAGTACTTC TRBV2 . . TRBJ2-7
CSVRRGAAYGYTF TGCAGCGTCCGCCGGGGTGCCGCCTATGGCTACACCTTC TRBV29-1 . . TRBJ1-2
CASSRRLAGGPGDTDTQYF TGTGCCAGCAGTCGAAGACTAGCGGGGGGGCCGGGTGACACAGATACGCAGTATTTT TRBV7-2 . TRBD2 TRBJ2-3
CASSLGANTEAFF TGTGCCAGCAGTTTGGGGGCGAACACTGAAGCTTTCTTT TRBV6-5 few . TRBJ1-1
CASSFGGRDREHF TGTGCCAGCAGTTTCGGGGGCCGCGACAGGGAACACTTC TRBV27 . TRBD1 TRBJ1-2
CASVSRVYYGYTF TGTGCCAGCGTTTCCCGTGTGTACTATGGCTACACCTTC TRBV5-6 . . TRBJ1-2
CASSQGTGELFF TGTGCCAGCAGCCAGGGGACCGGGGAGCTGTTTTTT TRBV5-6 . . TRBJ2-2
CASSPYAVRGTYNSPLHF TGTGCCAGCTCACCGTACGCGGTAAGGGGAACCTATAATTCACCCCTCCACTTT TRBV18 . . TRBJ1-6
CASSQGSGEQYF TGTGCCAGCAGCCAAGGATCGGGGGAGCAGTACTTC TRBV3-1/TRBV3-2 . . TRBJ2-7
CASSSQRVSTEAFF TGTGCCAGCAGCTCGCAACGGGTGAGCACTGAAGCTTTCTTT TRBV7-8 . . TRBJ1-1
CASSHNTPGHEGYTF TGTGCCAGCAGCCACAACACCCCAGGGCACGAAGGCTACACCTTC TRBV7-9 . . TRBJ1-2
CASSRPKGAPGYTF TGTGCCAGTAGTAGACCCAAGGGGGCGCCTGGCTACACCTTC TRBV19 . TRBD1 TRBJ1-2
CASSPTGGRGLGNQPQHF TGTGCCAGCAGCCCTACCGGCGGCAGGGGGCTGGGAAATCAGCCCCAGCATTTT TRBV13 few TRBD1 TRBJ1-5
CASGHEQYF TGCGCCAGCGGGCACGAGCAGTACTTC TRBV10-2 once . TRBJ2-7
CASSQFEAFATNEKLFF TGTGCCAGCAGCCAATTCGAGGCATTTGCAACTAATGAAAAACTGTTTTTT TRBV3-1/TRBV3-2 . . TRBJ1-4
CASSLPGSYEQYF TGTGCCAGCAGCTTACCGGGCTCCTACGAGCAGTACTTC TRBV7-2 once . TRBJ2-7
CASSGGETQYF TGTGCCAGCAGCGGCGGGGAGACCCAGTACTTC TRBV9 few . TRBJ2-5
CASSHRGTGANVLTF TGTGCCAGCAGCCACAGGGGTACTGGGGCCAACGTCCTGACTTTC TRBV21-1 once . TRBJ2-6
CASSLGHSLGEQFF TGTGCCAGCAGCTTAGGTCACTCGCTGGGCGAGCAGTTCTTC TRBV5-6 . . TRBJ2-1
CASSVGQTNQPQHF TGTGCCAGCAGCGTGGGACAGACTAATCAGCCCCAGCATTTT TRBV9 . TRBD1 TRBJ1-5
CASGLTVNTGELFF TGTGCCAGCGGATTAACAGTGAACACCGGGGAGCTGTTTTTT TRBV28 . . TRBJ2-2
CASSVEGGGGYEQYF TGTGCCAGCAGCGTAGAAGGCGGCGGGGGATACGAGCAGTACTTC TRBV9 . TRBD2 TRBJ2-7